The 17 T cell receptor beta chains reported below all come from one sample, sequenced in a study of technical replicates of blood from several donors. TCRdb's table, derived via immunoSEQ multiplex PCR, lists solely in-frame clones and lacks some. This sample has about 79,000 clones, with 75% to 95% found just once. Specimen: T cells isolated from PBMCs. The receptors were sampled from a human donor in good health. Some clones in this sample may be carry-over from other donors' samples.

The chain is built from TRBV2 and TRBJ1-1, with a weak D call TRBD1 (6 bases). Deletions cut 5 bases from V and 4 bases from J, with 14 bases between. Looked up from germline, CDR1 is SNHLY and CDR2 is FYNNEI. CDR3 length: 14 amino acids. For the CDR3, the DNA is TGTGCCAGCAGTCCACAGGGTCTTGGCACTGAAGCTTTCTTT. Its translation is CASSPQGLGTEAFF.

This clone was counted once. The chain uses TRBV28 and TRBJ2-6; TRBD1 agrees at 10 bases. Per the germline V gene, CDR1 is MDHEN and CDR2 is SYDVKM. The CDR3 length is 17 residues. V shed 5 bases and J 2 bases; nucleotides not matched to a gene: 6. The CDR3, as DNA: TGTGCCAGCAGTAAACCGGGACAGGGGACTGGGGCCAACGTCCTGACTTTC. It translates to CASSKPGQGTGANVLTF.

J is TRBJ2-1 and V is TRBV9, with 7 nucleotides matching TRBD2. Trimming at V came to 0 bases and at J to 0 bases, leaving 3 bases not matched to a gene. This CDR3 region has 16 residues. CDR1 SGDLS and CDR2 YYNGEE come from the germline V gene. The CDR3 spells CASSVGRESSYNEQFF. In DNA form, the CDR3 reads TGTGCCAGCAGCGTAGGGCGGGAGAGCTCCTACAATGAGCAGTTCTTC.

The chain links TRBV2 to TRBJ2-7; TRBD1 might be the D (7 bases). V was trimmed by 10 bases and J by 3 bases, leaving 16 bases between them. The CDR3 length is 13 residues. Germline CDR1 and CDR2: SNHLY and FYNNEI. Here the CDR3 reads CATSGGGYYEQYF. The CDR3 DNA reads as TGTGCCACCTCAGGAGGGGGCTACTACGAGCAGTACTTC.

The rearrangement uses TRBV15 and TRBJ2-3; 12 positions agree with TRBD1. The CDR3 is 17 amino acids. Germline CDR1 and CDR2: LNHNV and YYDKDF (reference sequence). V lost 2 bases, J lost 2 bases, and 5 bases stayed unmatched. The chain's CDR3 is CATSRLRDRGHTDTQYF. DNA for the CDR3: TGTGCCACCAGCAGACTCCGGGACAGGGGGCACACAGATACGCAGTATTTT.

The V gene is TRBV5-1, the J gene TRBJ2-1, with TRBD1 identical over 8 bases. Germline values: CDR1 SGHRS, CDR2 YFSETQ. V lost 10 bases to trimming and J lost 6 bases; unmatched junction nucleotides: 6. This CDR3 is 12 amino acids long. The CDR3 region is CASPQGANEQFF. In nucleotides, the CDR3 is TGCGCCTCCCCCCAGGGGGCCAATGAGCAGTTCTTC.

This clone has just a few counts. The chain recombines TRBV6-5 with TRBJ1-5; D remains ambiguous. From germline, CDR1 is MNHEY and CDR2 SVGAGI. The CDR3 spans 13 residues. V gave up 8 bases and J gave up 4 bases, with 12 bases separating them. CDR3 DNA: TGTGCCAGCCGCGGACTGACAAATCAGCCCCAGCATTTT. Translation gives CASRGLTNQPQHF.

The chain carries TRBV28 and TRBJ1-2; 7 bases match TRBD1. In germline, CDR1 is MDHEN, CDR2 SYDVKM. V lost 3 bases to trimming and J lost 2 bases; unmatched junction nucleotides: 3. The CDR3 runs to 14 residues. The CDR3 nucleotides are TGTGCCAGCAGTTTCATGGACAGGAACTATGGCTACACCTTC. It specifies CASSFMDRNYGYTF.

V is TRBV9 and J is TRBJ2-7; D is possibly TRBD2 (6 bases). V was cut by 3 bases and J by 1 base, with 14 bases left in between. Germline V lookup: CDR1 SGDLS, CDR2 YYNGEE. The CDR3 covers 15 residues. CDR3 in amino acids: CASSGPSDPSYEQYF. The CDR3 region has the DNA TGTGCCAGCAGCGGTCCTAGCGATCCTTCCTACGAGCAGTACTTC.

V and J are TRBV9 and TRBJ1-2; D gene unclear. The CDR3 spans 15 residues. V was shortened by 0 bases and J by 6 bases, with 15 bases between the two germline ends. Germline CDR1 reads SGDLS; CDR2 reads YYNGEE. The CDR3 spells CASSVGDSQLDGYTF. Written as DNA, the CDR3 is TGTGCCAGCAGCGTAGGAGACTCCCAGTTGGATGGCTACACCTTC.

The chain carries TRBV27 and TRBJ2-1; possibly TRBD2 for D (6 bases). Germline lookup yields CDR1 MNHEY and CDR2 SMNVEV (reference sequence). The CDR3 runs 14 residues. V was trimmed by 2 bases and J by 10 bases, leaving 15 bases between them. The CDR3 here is CASSLGTVWGEQFF. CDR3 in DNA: TGTGCCAGCAGTTTAGGGACTGTCTGGGGGGAGCAGTTCTTC.

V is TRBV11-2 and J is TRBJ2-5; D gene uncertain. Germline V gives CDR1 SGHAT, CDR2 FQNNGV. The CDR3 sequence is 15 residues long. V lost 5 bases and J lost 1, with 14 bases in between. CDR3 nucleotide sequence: TGTGCCAGCAGCCGCTCGGTCGGGTTCCAAGAGACCCAGTACTTC. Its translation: CASSRSVGFQETQYF.

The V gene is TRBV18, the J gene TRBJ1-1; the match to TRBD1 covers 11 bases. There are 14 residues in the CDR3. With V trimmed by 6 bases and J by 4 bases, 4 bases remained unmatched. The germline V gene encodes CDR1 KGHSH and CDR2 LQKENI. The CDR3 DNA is TGTGCCAGCTCCCCGGGACAGGGGGGCACTGAAGCTTTCTTT. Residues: CASSPGQGGTEAFF.

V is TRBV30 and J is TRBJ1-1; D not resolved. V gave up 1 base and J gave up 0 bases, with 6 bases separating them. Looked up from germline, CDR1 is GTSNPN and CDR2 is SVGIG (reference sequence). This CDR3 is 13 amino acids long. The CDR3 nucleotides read TGTGCCTGGAGTGACGGGGTGAACACTGAAGCTTTCTTT. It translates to CAWSDGVNTEAFF. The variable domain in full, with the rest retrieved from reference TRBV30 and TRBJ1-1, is SQTIHQWPATLVQPVGSPLSLECTVEGTSNPNLYWYRQAAGRGLQLLFYSVGIGQISSEVPQNLSASRPQDRQFILSSKKLLLSDSGFYLCAWSDGVNTEAFFGQGTRLTVV.

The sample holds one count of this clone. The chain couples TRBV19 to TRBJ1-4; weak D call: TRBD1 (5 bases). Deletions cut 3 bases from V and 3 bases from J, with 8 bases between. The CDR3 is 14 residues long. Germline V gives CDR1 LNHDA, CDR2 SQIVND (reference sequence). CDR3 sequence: CASSIGGSNEKLFF. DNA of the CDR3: TGTGCCAGTAGTATCGGGGGGTCTAATGAAAAACTGTTTTTT.

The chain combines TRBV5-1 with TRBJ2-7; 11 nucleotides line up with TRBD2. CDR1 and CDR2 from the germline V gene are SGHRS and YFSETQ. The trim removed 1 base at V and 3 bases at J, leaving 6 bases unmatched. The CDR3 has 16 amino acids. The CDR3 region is CASSLKDSGRDYEQYF. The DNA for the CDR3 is TGCGCCAGCAGCTTGAAGGATAGCGGGAGGGACTACGAGCAGTACTTC.

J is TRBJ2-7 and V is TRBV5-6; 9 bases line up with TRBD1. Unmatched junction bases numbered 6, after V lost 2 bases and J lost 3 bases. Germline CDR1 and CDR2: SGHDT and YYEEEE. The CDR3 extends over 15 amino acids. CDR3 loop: CASSLFGQGSYEQYF. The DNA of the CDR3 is TGTGCCAGCAGCTTATTCGGACAGGGGAGCTACGAGCAGTACTTC.